One sample yielded the 25 T cell receptor beta chains listed below, sequenced in a study of TIL therapy for anti-PD-1-resistant metastatic lung cancer. The libraries were made with immunoSEQ v3. The repertoire was sequenced with immunoSEQ multiplex PCR; TCRdb's copy has only in-frame clones and lacks some. The sample contains 54,000 or so clones, roughly 84% of which appear only once. Specified time point: pre-treatment sample, taken before nivolumab and TIL therapy. This specimen consisted of blood, obtained at baseline. These receptors were obtained from a person aged 25 to 80 with non-small cell lung cancer.

This rearrangement joins TRBV9 to TRBJ2-7; no reliable D call. The CDR3 is 13 amino acids. Trimming cost V 2 bases and J 0 bases, with 6 bases left between them. Per the germline V gene, CDR1 is SGDLS and CDR2 is YYNGEE. CDR3 residues: CASSVDGSYEQYF. The CDR3 region has the DNA TGTGCCAGCAGCGTCGACGGCTCCTACGAGCAGTACTTC. Drawing the rest from reference TRBV9 and TRBJ2-7, the complete variable domain is DSGVTQTPKHLITATGQRVTLRCSPRSGDLSVYWYQQSLDQGLQFLIQYYNGEERAKGNILERFSAQQFPDLHSELNLSSLELGDSALYFCASSVDGSYEQYFGPGTRLTVT.

The chain combines TRBV3-1 (or the pseudogene TRBV3-2) with TRBJ1-1, with 9 bases fitting TRBD1. The CDR3 is 15 residues long. V dropped 3 bases and J dropped 2; count of bases not matched to a gene: 4. In germline, CDR1 is LGHDT, CDR2 YNNKEL (reference sequence). CDR3 nucleotides: TGTGCCAGCAGCCAGTGGGACAGGGAAAACACTGAAGCTTTCTTT. Translation: CASSQWDRENTEAFF.

The sample holds a few counts of this clone. The V and J genes are TRBV14 and TRBJ1-2; TRBD1 might be the D (5 bases). Germline CDR1 is SGHDN and CDR2 is FVKESK. The CDR3 contains 14 residues. Deletions cut 0 bases from V and 4 bases from J, with 9 bases between. CDR3 sequence reads: CASSQEARVYGYTF. The CDR3 DNA sequence: TGTGCCAGCAGCCAAGAAGCCAGGGTCTATGGCTACACCTTC.

V is TRBV29-1 and J is TRBJ2-3, with D possibly being TRBD2 (7 bases). This CDR3 spans 14 amino acids. V was clipped by 4 bases and J by 0 bases, with 11 bases between them. Germline CDR1 and CDR2: SQVTM and ANQGSEA. Here the CDR3 DNA reads TGCAGCGTTGCGGGGGGCTGGAGCACAGATACGCAGTATTTT. It is translated as CSVAGGWSTDTQYF.

The chain combines TRBV9 with TRBJ2-4; weak D call: TRBD2 (6 bases). The CDR3 runs 14 residues. Trimming took 0 bases from V and 9 from J, leaving 13 bases between them. The germline CDR1 and CDR2 sequences are SGDLS and YYNGEE. The CDR3 DNA reads TGTGCCAGCAGCGTAGTAGGGACTCCCACCATTCAGTACTTC. The encoded protein is CASSVVGTPTIQYF.

This sequence joins TRBV18 and TRBJ2-7, with TRBD2 as a possible D gene (6 bases). V lost 2 bases and J lost 3, with 8 bases in between. Germline V gene sequence: CDR1 KGHSH, CDR2 LQKENI. This CDR3 comprises 13 residues. This CDR3 is CASSPVEGYEQYF. Written as DNA, the CDR3 is TGTGCCAGCTCACCAGTGGAGGGCTACGAGCAGTACTTC.

This clone has only a few counts. The chain links TRBV2 to TRBJ1-5, with a possible D match to TRBD1 (5 bases). V dropped 5 bases and J dropped 3 bases, with 11 bases sitting between them. Germline loops: CDR1 SNHLY, CDR2 FYNNEI. This CDR3 region has 14 residues. The CDR3 protein is CASSTTGANQPQHF. As DNA, the CDR3 is TGTGCCAGCAGTACCACCGGGGCCAATCAGCCCCAGCATTTT.

V gene TRBV28 combines with J gene TRBJ2-3; D is unresolved. The CDR3 is 14 amino acids. Trimming stripped 5 bases from V and 4 bases from J, with 13 bases between. Per germline, CDR1 MDHEN and CDR2 SYDVKM. The CDR3 loop is CASSLGSSPDTQYF. The CDR3, as DNA: TGTGCCAGCAGTCTAGGGTCTTCACCAGATACGCAGTATTTT.

In its sample, this clone was seen a few times. The CDR3 coding sequence is TGTGCCAGTAGTCCCGGACAGCGATACGGGGAGCTGTTTTTT. It is translated as CASSPGQRYGELFF. This sequence joins TRBV19 and TRBJ2-2, with D maybe TRBD1 (6 bases). V was clipped by 5 bases and J by 7 bases, with 14 bases between them. This CDR3 contains 14 residues. CDR1 LNHDA and CDR2 SQIVND come from the germline V gene (reference sequence).

This chain joins TRBV5-8 and TRBJ2-1; TRBD2 matches at 13 bases. The germline CDR1 and CDR2 sequences are SGHTS and YDEGEE. V lost 4 bases to trimming and J lost 5 bases; unmatched junction nucleotides: 6. This CDR3 contains 16 residues. The chain's CDR3 is CASSPGTSGINNEQFF. The CDR3 region has the DNA TGTGCCAGCAGCCCGGGGACTAGCGGGATCAACAATGAGCAGTTCTTC.

V is TRBV19 and J is TRBJ2-3; D uncertain. Germline CDR1 LNHDA, CDR2 SQIVND (reference sequence). Trimming removed 7 bases at V and 1 base at J, with 15 bases between. This CDR3 has 15 residues. In nucleotides, the CDR3 is TGTGCCAGTACCCCAGGTGGGTCCGGCACAGATACGCAGTATTTT. It yields the protein CASTPGGSGTDTQYF.

In its sample, this clone was seen once. The rearrangement links TRBV7-3 to TRBJ1-2, with 9 bases that match TRBD1. J gave up 7 bases and V 6 bases, and 15 bases lay outside the gene matches. This CDR3 comprises 16 residues. Germline CDR1 and CDR2: SGHTA and FQGTGA. CDR3 sequence reads: CASSFSPGTGLGGYTF. In nucleotides, the CDR3 is TGTGCCAGCAGTTTCTCCCCCGGGACAGGGCTAGGTGGCTACACCTTC.

This clone was seen a handful of times. The chain joins TRBV4-1 to TRBJ1-6; no clear D. CDR1 and CDR2 (germline): MGHRA, YSYEKL. Deletions cut 0 bases from V and 6 bases from J, with 18 bases between. CDR3 length: 18 amino acids. The CDR3 sequence is CASSQDRSEVPSNSPLHF. CDR3 bases: TGCGCCAGCAGCCAAGATCGGTCGGAAGTTCCATCTAATTCACCCCTCCACTTT.

The rearrangement joins TRBV16 to TRBJ2-7; TRBD2 aligns across 7 bases. V trimming: 0 bases; J trimming: 1 base; junction bases outside the gene matches: 3. The germline CDR1 and CDR2 sequences are KGHSY and FQNENV. The CDR3 spans 15 residues. CDR3 DNA sequence: TGTGCCAGCAGCCAATCGGGGAGGGGATCCTACGAGCAGTACTTC. Translated, it gives CASSQSGRGSYEQYF.

The genes are TRBV6-1 and TRBJ1-3; no definite D call. This CDR3 comprises 17 residues. V was pared by 1 base and J by 0 bases, with 13 bases between. Germline CDR1 reads MNHNS; CDR2 reads SASEGT. CDR3 DNA sequence: TGTGCCAGCAGTGAAGATAGGAGGCGCTTCTCTGGAAACACCATATATTTT. Translating gives CASSEDRRRFSGNTIYF.

This sequence joins TRBV4-1 and TRBJ2-1, with D tentatively TRBD2 (6 bases). Trimming cost V 0 bases and J 0 bases, with 9 bases left between them. The CDR3 totals 16 residues. Germline values: CDR1 MGHRA, CDR2 YSYEKL. The CDR3 nucleotides read TGCGCCAGCAGCCAAGATTCTAGCGCCTCCTACAATGAGCAGTTCTTC. It encodes CASSQDSSASYNEQFF.

The chain is built from TRBV18 and TRBJ1-1; the D is unclear. Between the trimmed V and J ends, which lost 2 bases and 1 base, there was a span of 5 bases. The CDR3 covers 13 residues. Germline lookup yields CDR1 KGHSH and CDR2 LQKENI. The CDR3 nucleotides are TGTGCCAGCTCACCAGAAAGGAACACTGAAGCTTTCTTT. Protein product: CASSPERNTEAFF. Supplemented by reference TRBV18 and TRBJ1-1, the full variable domain reads NAGVMQNPRHLVRRRGQEARLRCSPMKGHSHVYWYRQLPEEGLKFMVYLQKENIIDESGMPKERFSAEFPKEGPSILRIQQVVRGDSAAYFCASSPERNTEAFFGQGTRLTVV.

This clone was recorded a few times. This chain joins TRBV7-9 and TRBJ2-7; 10 bases fit TRBD1. The V gene end was trimmed by 5 bases and the J gene end by 6 bases; junction bases not matched to a gene: 4. Germline V gene sequence: CDR1 SEHNR, CDR2 FQNEAQ (reference sequence). This CDR3 is 13 amino acids long. CDR3 sequence reads: CASSRQGASEQYF. DNA for the CDR3: TGTGCCAGCAGCCGACAGGGGGCGAGCGAGCAGTACTTC.

The J gene is TRBJ1-1, the V gene TRBV30; D is possibly TRBD1 (5 bases). V shed 8 bases and J shed 2 bases, with 12 bases lying between them. This CDR3 spans 12 amino acids. Germline values: CDR1 GTSNPN, CDR2 SVGIG (reference sequence). DNA for the CDR3: TGTGCCCAAGGGGCGGATAACACTGAAGCTTTCTTT. It yields the protein CAQGADNTEAFF.

The chain carries TRBV4-1 and TRBJ1-4; TRBD1 matches at 10 bases. Germline CDR1 reads MGHRA; CDR2 reads YSYEKL. This CDR3 contains 17 residues. Trimming cost V 5 bases and J 3 bases; bases outside gene matches: 9. The CDR3 bases are TGCGCCAGCAGCGGAGACAGGGGGCTTATGGCTAATGAAAAACTGTTTTTT. Its translation is CASSGDRGLMANEKLFF.

V gene TRBV2 combines with J gene TRBJ2-1; TRBD2 might be the D (6 bases). The germline V gene has CDR1 SNHLY and CDR2 FYNNEI. V was pared by 6 bases and J by 7 bases, with 16 bases between. The CDR3 covers 14 residues. CDR3 DNA sequence: TGTGCCAGCAGCCGGGACTCGAGATGGAATGAGCAGTTCTTC. Amino acids: CASSRDSRWNEQFF. Full variable domain (outside the CDR3, taken from reference TRBV2 and TRBJ2-1): EPEVTQTPSHQVTQMGQEVILRCVPISNHLYFYWYRQILGQKVEFLVSFYNNEISEKSEIFDDQFSVERPDGSNFTLKIRSTKLEDSAMYFCASSRDSRWNEQFFGPGTRLTVL.

This clone has a handful of counts. The chain couples TRBV19 to TRBJ1-1; tentative D call: TRBD1 (6 bases). The CDR3 totals 14 residues. Deletions cut 6 bases from V and 7 bases from J, with 18 bases between. Per germline, CDR1 LNHDA and CDR2 SQIVND (reference sequence). CDR3 in amino acids: CASRSGLVGGEAFF. The CDR3 DNA follows: TGTGCCAGTAGATCGGGACTGGTAGGGGGTGAAGCTTTCTTT.

The chain is built from TRBV7-8 and TRBJ2-7; a weak D match, TRBD1 (5 bases). The ends were cut back, 0 bases at V and 6 bases at J, with 15 bases in the middle. Germline V gives CDR1 SGHVS, CDR2 FQNEAQ. The CDR3 totals 15 residues. The CDR3 nucleotides are TGTGCCAGCAGCTTAGCGGCTAGGACAAGCTCCGAGCAGTACTTC. Encoded protein: CASSLAARTSSEQYF.

J is TRBJ2-3 and V is TRBV3-1 (or the pseudogene TRBV3-2), with 7 positions matching TRBD2. CDR3 length: 15 amino acids. The germline gives CDR1 LGHDT, CDR2 YNNKEL (reference sequence). V shed 1 base, J shed 1 base, and the junction held 2 bases outside the gene matches. The CDR3: CASSQGTSGTDTQYF. The CDR3 DNA is TGTGCCAGCAGCCAAGGAACTAGCGGCACAGATACGCAGTATTTT.

The chain employs TRBV9 and TRBJ2-1, with TRBD2 matching 10 bases. The CDR3 totals 15 residues. CDR1 and CDR2 from the germline V gene are SGDLS and YYNGEE. Losses at the gene ends were 5 bases for V and 6 bases for J; bases not matched to a gene: 8. The CDR3 DNA sequence: TGTGCCAGCAGTCCCGGGACTAGCGCAACCAATGAGCAGTTCTTC. This codes for CASSPGTSATNEQFF.